This TCR beta chain was identified in a study of T cell responses to AZD1222 COVID-19 vaccine. The data were produced by immunoSEQ multiplex PCR, yet TCRdb's version contains in-frame clones alone and is incomplete. In the table there are some 120,000 clones, more than 70% of which are singletons. The specimen comprised peripheral blood, sampled on day 0 of AZD1222 vaccination. The sequence derives from an adult in good health.

The CDR3 is CASSDGTGVSPLHF. For the CDR3, the DNA is TGTGCCAGCAGCGACGGGACAGGGGTCTCACCCCTCCACTTT. The gene calls are TRBV3-1 (or the pseudogene TRBV3-2) and TRBJ1-6, with 10 bases fitting TRBD1. The CDR3 has 14 amino acids. The V gene end was trimmed by 5 bases and the J gene end by 10 bases; junction bases not matched to a gene: 5. The germline V gene has CDR1 LGHDT and CDR2 YNNKEL (reference sequence).